This T cell receptor beta chain was recorded in a study of blood T cell repertoires in COVID-19. In the study overall: Donors in the United States, Italy and Spain gave samples during acute or convalescent COVID-19. Nucleic acid was either cDNA or gDNA, and it came from T cells, B-cell-depleted T cells, or PBMCs.

In the authors' methods: Amplification with reference gene primers provided the estimates of nucleated cell counts. The method was immunoSEQ multiplex PCR; TCRdb's version includes in-frame clones alone and lacks a portion of them. The DNA was the basis for D and trimming; V, J and clone size are from that table. Altogether a few hundred thousand clones are present, around 85% being singletons, with the ten largest covering approximately 3.6%. This clonotype was obtained from a woman aged 18 to 35 with acute or convalescent COVID-19. The sequencing sample was made of peripheral blood.

For the CDR3, the DNA is TGTGCCAGCAGCCTATCAGTGGGGGGGGGCACTGAAGCTTTCTTT. It encodes CASSLSVGGGTEAFF. V is TRBV11-2 and J is TRBJ1-1, with D perhaps matching TRBD1 (5 bases). V was pared by 5 bases and J by 4 bases, with 17 bases between. The CDR3 length is 15 residues. The germline V gene has CDR1 SGHAT and CDR2 FQNNGV.